These T cell receptor beta chains were read from a single sample in a study of blood T cell repertoires in COVID-19. The assay was immunoSEQ multiplex PCR, and TCRdb's table has in-frame clones only and misses some. Of more than 40,000 clones in the sample, 80% to 90% were seen once. Sequencing input: peripheral blood. These receptors were obtained from a man older than 75 with acute or convalescent COVID-19. Both conserved end residues are trimmed from each CDR3.

v_call cdr3_aa
TRBV7-6 ASSSPRGSQETQY
TRBV7-6 ASSRRQGRGQPQH
TRBV5-5 ASLPRTALTDTQY
TRBV27 ASSFSWGGGGDTQY
TRBV6-5 ASRPTGTYEQY
TRBV19 ASSRTPGTSVPDTQY
TRBV20-1 SASRGFDGNTIY
TRBV6-5 ASSSTQGYTEAF
TRBV7-9 ASSLYRGGGELF
TRBV10-3 AITRDRNEKLF
TRBV11-2 ASTGDRGGGNTIY
TRBV4-1 ASSQGTAVNYGYT
TRBV27 ASSNRRDRAPVGYNSPLH
TRBV5-8 ASSLGQSNSPLH
TRBV2 ASTATRQGETQY
TRBV30 AWRGGTHNSPLH
TRBV11-1 ASSLASLTGEQY
TRBV30 AWSVGGGGNEQF
TRBV6-4 ASRDDRVPFYGYT
TRBV12-3/TRBV12-4 ASSSERFNEQF
TRBV18 ASSPSQRSGANVEQF
TRBV7-6 ASSPVGAGRGEAF
TRBV5-1 ASSFRGDPSYEQY
TRBV29-1 SAWTGQDYGYT
TRBV5-4 ASSFAGSYSGNTIY
TRBV5-1 ASSQNGDYGYT
TRBV18 ASSPPTKGQGKNEQF
TRBV19 ATLDRGYGNQPQH
TRBV6-5 ASGTMTPGELF
TRBV11-3 ASSSSGDGEQF
TRBV11-3 ASSFEFGELF
TRBV10-2 ASGPQVATEAF
TRBV5-1 ASSLMPGDNSPLH
TRBV5-1 ASSLSGAGVDEQF
TRBV5-8 ASSLVVSVTGGNTIY
TRBV27 ASSLRVWNTEAF
TRBV7-2 ASSRTPGLNTGELF
TRBV14 ASSQETTYGYT
TRBV27 ASSRRGGFQPQH
TRBV5-1 ASSLDRNTEAF
TRBV30 AWSGQGFEQY
TRBV5-4 ASRTLAGGTGELF
TRBV7-2 ASSLAGTGKYEQY
TRBV3-1/TRBV3-2 ASSPQGGQGNEQF
TRBV6-4 ATRDRATTGELF
TRBV6-5 ASKSAGTVNSPLH
TRBV3-1/TRBV3-2 ASSPLGQGAGGYT
TRBV28 ASRGSRDSSFLAQH